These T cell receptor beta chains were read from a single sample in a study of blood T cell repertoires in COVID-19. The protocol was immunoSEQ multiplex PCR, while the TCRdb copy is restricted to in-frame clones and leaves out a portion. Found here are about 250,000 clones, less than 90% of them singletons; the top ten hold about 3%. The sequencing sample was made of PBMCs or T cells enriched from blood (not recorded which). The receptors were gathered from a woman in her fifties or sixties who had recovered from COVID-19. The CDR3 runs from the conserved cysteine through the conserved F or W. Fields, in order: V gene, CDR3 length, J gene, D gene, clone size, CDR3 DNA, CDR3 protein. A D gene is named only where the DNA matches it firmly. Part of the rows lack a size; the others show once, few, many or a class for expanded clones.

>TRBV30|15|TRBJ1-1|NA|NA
TGTGCCTGGAGTACCGTCGGAGATTTCAACACTGAAGCTTTCTTT
CAWSTVGDFNTEAFF
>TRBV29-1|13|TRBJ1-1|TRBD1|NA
TGCAGCGGAATGACAGGGTTCCGCACTGAAGCTTTCTTT
CSGMTGFRTEAFF
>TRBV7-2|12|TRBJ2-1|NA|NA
TGTGCCAGCAGCTTGCTAGCCCTAGAACAGTTCTTC
CASSLLALEQFF
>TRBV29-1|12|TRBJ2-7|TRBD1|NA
TGCAGCGTCGGATACAGGGGGCCCACCGAGTACTTC
CSVGYRGPTEYF
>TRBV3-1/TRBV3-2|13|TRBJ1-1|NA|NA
TGTGCCAGCAGCATACAAAAGAACACTGAAGCTTTCTTT
CASSIQKNTEAFF
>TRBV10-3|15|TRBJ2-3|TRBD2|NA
TGTGCCATCAGTGAACCGGGACTAGACACAGATACGCAGTATTTT
CAISEPGLDTDTQYF
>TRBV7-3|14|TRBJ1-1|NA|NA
TGTGCCAGCAGCTTAACGCCCGGGGTAGCTGAAGCTTTCTTT
CASSLTPGVAEAFF
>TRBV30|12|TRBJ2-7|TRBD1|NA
TGTGCCTGGGGACGGACAGGTGGCGAGCAGTACTTC
CAWGRTGGEQYF
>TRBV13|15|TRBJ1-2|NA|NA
TGTGCCAGCAGCTTACGGCAGGGAGGGATCTATGGCTACACCTTC
CASSLRQGGIYGYTF
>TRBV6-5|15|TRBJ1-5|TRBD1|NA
TGTGCCAGCAGCAAGGGACAGGGGGGCAATCAGCCCCAGCATTTT
CASSKGQGGNQPQHF
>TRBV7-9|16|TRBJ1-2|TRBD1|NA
TGTGCCAGCAGCCCGGAGTCTATCCCACAGGGGTCTGGCTACACCTTC
CASSPESIPQGSGYTF
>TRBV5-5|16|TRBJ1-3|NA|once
TGTGCCAGCAGCCTGAGAGGAGACCCCTCTGGAAACACCATATATTTT
CASSLRGDPSGNTIYF
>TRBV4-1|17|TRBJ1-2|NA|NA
TGCGCCAGCAGCCAATCCCCAAACACAGGGTCACGATCAGGCTACACCTTC
CASSQSPNTGSRSGYTF
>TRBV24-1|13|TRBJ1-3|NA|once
TGTGCCACCCCCCCCTACTCTGGAAACACCATATATTTT
CATPPYSGNTIYF
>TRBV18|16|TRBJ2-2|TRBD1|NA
TGTGCCAGCTCACCCGACACAGGGGGCAAGGCCGGGGAGCTGTTTTTT
CASSPDTGGKAGELFF
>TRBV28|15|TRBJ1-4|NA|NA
TGTGCCAGCAGCTTATTCGGCGGGACCTATGAAAAACTGTTTTTT
CASSLFGGTYEKLFF